What follows are 7 T cell receptor beta chains derived from one specimen sequenced in a study of radiotherapy plus CTLA-4 blockade in lung cancer. Profiled with immunoSEQ multiplex PCR; TCRdb holds only in-frame clones, not every one. The table has 85,000 to 100,000 clones, approximately 79% seen once; the top ten hold 11% to 15%. The sample here was peripheral blood, taken from a patient treated with radiotherapy plus ipilimumab. The origin of the receptors is a human donor with non-small cell lung cancer that progressed on radiotherapy plus ipilimumab.

The chain recombines TRBV9 with TRBJ1-2; 7 bases match TRBD1. Germline V lookup: CDR1 SGDLS, CDR2 YYNGEE. J gave up 2 bases and V 4 bases, and 2 bases lay outside the gene matches. The CDR3 runs 13 residues. CDR3 nucleotides: TGTGCCAGCAGCAAGGGACAGAACTATGGCTACACCTTC. This codes for CASSKGQNYGYTF.

The chain joins TRBV7-8 to TRBJ1-1, with D possibly matching TRBD1 (6 bases). The CDR3 is 12 amino acids. Trimming removed 5 bases from V and 7 bases from J, with 11 bases in between. Germline assignment: CDR1 SGHVS and CDR2 FQNEAQ. DNA of the CDR3: TGTGCCAGCAGCCCCGGGGGCAGTGAAGCTTTCTTT. This encodes CASSPGGSEAFF.

The sample holds a few counts of this clone. This rearrangement joins TRBV28 to TRBJ2-3; no definite D call. Trimming cost V 3 bases and J 4 bases, with 2 bases left between them. Looked up from germline, CDR1 is MDHEN and CDR2 is SYDVKM. The CDR3 contains 11 residues. The CDR3 nucleotides are TGTGCCAGCAGTTTCGCAGATACGCAGTATTTT. Its translation: CASSFADTQYF.

V is TRBV4-2 and J is TRBJ1-1, with 9 bases aligning to TRBD1. The CDR3 loop spans 16 amino acids. The junction had 8 bases not matched to a gene; V was cut back by 6 bases and J by 0 bases. Germline CDR1 and CDR2: LGHNA and YNFKEQ. The CDR3 reads CASRGPGTGMNTEAFF. The CDR3 DNA is TGTGCCAGCAGGGGTCCGGGGACAGGGATGAACACTGAAGCTTTCTTT.

In this sample, this clone turned up a few times. The V call is TRBV7-2, the J call TRBJ2-7; D unclear. The CDR3 extends over 12 amino acids. Between the trimmed V and J ends, which lost 5 bases and 0 bases, there was a span of 5 bases. Germline assignment: CDR1 SGHTA and CDR2 FQGNSA. The CDR3 DNA reads TGTGCCAGCAGCCCCAGCTCCTACGAGCAGTACTTC. The encoded protein is CASSPSSYEQYF.

The sample holds a few counts of this clone. The chain is built from TRBV10-2 and TRBJ2-2; the D is unclear. The germline V gene encodes CDR1 WSHSY and CDR2 SAAADI. The CDR3 covers 11 residues. The germline V and J ends were trimmed by 3 bases and 7 bases, with 3 bases remaining between them. CDR3 in DNA: TGCGCCAGCAGTGATCGCGGGGAGCTGTTTTTT. Amino acid sequence: CASSDRGELFF.

CDR3 loop: CASRDRANSGANVLTF. Written as DNA, the CDR3 is TGTGCCAGCAGAGACAGGGCGAACTCTGGGGCCAACGTCCTGACTTTC. The rearrangement uses TRBV11-2 and TRBJ2-6; TRBD1 matches 7 bases. The CDR3 has 16 residues. Trimming took 6 bases from V and 0 from J; bases not matched to a gene: 5. Germline lookup yields CDR1 SGHAT and CDR2 FQNNGV.